This T cell receptor (beta chain) was sequenced in a study of T cells in tuberculosis. Whole-study findings and limits: GEM motif frequencies gave 55% to 75% accuracy; the GMM repertoire gave about 90%.

CDR3 size: 15 residues. Germline-derived CDR1 and CDR2 are SQVTM and ANQGSEA. The ends were cut back, 1 base at V and 6 bases at J, with 18 bases in the middle. Repertoires were generated with immunoSEQ multiplex PCR, while TCRdb's copy carries only in-frame clones and drops some. Here the sample spans 25,000 to 35,000 clones, about 91% being singletons. As concerns this clone: Antigen: not known.

The time point is: new active TB diagnosis, blood taken before or within 7 days of starting treatment. HIV-seronegative South African adults aged 18 years or older had newly diagnosed active tuberculosis. V usage is TRBV29-1 and J usage is TRBJ2-5; possibly TRBD1 for D (5 bases). The source was PBMCs, collected at tuberculosis diagnosis. This TCR derives from an adult with tuberculosis. The CDR3: CSVEGGMVAVQTQYF. CDR3 DNA sequence: TGCAGCGTTGAAGGGGGCATGGTAGCAGTGCAGACCCAGTACTTC.